This T cell receptor beta chain was observed in a study of neurological immune-mediated disorders. This clonotype has a count of ten or more. Its antigen is unidentified. The V end was cut by 6 bases, the J end by 3 bases, with 9 bases between. The germline V gene encodes CDR1 ENHRY and CDR2 SYGVKD. The CDR3 length is 13 residues. As for the cDNA, it was generated by 5'RACE with 10-nucleotide random UMIs. In TCRdb, the 5' RACE reads were re-called with MiXCR into one record per CDR3 protein. The repertoire holds 45,000 to 55,000 distinct CDR3 sequences, with around 3.1% as singletons. General study results and limits: Subjects shared no identical expanded-clone CDR3 amino acid sequences, suggesting private TCR-beta repertoires in all groups.

The sequence derives from a man aged 35 to 55 with multiple sclerosis. The gene calls are TRBV10-3 and TRBJ1-5; a possible D gene is TRBD1 (5 bases). Sequenced: PBMCs. The CDR3 nucleotides are TGTGCCATCAGCCCGGGGCCCAATCAGCCCCAGCATTTT. Translated: CAISPGPNQPQHF.